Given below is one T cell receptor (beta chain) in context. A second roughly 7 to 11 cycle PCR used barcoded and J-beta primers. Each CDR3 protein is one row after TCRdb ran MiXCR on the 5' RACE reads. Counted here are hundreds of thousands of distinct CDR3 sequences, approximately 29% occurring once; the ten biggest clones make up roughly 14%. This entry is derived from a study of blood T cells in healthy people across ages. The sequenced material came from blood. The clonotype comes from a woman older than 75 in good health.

CDR3 loop: CASSLRLRREWGPDTQYF. In DNA, the CDR3 is TGTGCCAGCAGCTTACGTCTTCGCCGGGAGTGGGGTCCAGATACGCAGTATTTT. The V and J genes are TRBV7-2 and TRBJ2-3; perhaps TRBD2 as D (6 bases). Germline values: CDR1 SGHTA, CDR2 FQGNSA. V was shortened by 2 bases and J by 4 bases, with 22 bases between the two germline ends. The CDR3 is made up of 18 amino acids.